The sequence of this TCR beta chain was determined in a study of identical twins. Study-wide findings and caveats: For monozygotic twins, models underestimated out-of-frame TCR alpha sharing. Insertions were reduced in abundant cord blood beta clonotypes but not in memory repertoires.

V was clipped by 5 bases and J by 12 bases; unmatched bases: 16. The CDR3 runs 13 residues. The germline gives CDR1 SQVTM, CDR2 ANQGSEA. TCRdb ran MiXCR on the 5' RACE reads and lists one entry per CDR3 protein. The sample records approximately 600,000 distinct CDR3 sequences, under 8.5% being singletons. A note on this clonotype: Its antigen is not known. One base away lies a much larger clone, so this may be a sequencing read error.

The same specimen was also included in a second study, on yellow fever vaccine responses in identical twins.

The chain employs TRBV29-1 and TRBJ2-7, with 7 bases fitting TRBD2. Source material: PBMCs. This TCR derives from a woman aged 18-29 years in good health. The CDR3 protein is CSVTETSPMTRYF. CDR3 DNA: TGCAGCGTTACTGAGACTAGCCCTATGACTCGGTACTTC.